Below, 15 T cell receptor beta chains from the same sample are listed, as sequenced in a study of shared clonotypes between healthy human individuals. Profiling relied on immunoSEQ multiplex PCR, and the TCRdb table lists in-frame clones only, not all of them. The table has about 2,100,000 clones, about 93% seen once. Naive CD8 populations comprised CD45RO-negative cells positively selected for CCR7, excluding terminally differentiated effector memory CD45RA+ cells. Specimen: naive CD8+ T cells from PBMCs. The receptors shown here come from a man younger than 35 in good health. Some clones in this sample may be carry-over from other donors' samples.

The CDR3 here is CSATGSEGEQYF. In DNA form, the CDR3 reads TGCAGCGCTACAGGGAGCGAGGGCGAGCAGTACTTC. The rearrangement uses TRBV29-1 and TRBJ2-7; a weak D match, TRBD1 (6 bases). Deletions cut 7 bases from V and 6 bases from J, with 16 bases between. From germline, CDR1 is SQVTM and CDR2 ANQGSEA. The CDR3 is 12 residues long.

The chain has TRBV29-1 and TRBJ2-7; tentatively, D is TRBD2 (6 bases). The CDR3 consists of 12 residues. Between the trimmed V and J ends, which lost 5 bases and 6 bases, there was a span of 14 bases. CDR1 and CDR2 from the germline V gene are SQVTM and ANQGSEA. For the CDR3, the DNA is TGCAGCGTTAAAGGGATGGGAGGCGAGCAGTACTTC. Amino acid sequence: CSVKGMGGEQYF.

The chain has TRBV15 and TRBJ2-2; the match to TRBD2 covers 8 bases. Looked up from germline, CDR1 is LNHNV and CDR2 is YYDKDF (reference sequence). After removal of 5 bases from V and 2 bases from J, the junction contained 10 bases not matched to a gene. The CDR3 loop spans 17 amino acids. In nucleotides, the CDR3 is TGTGCCACCAGCGGGTCTAGCGGGCGAGGTAACACCGGGGAGCTGTTTTTT. It is translated as CATSGSSGRGNTGELFF.

The CDR3 DNA sequence: TGTGCCAGCAGTTGGGGGTCCAGGAATTCACCCCTCCACTTT. Amino acid sequence: CASSWGSRNSPLHF. This chain uses TRBV25-1 with TRBJ1-6; D might be TRBD1 (5 bases). V was cut by 5 bases and J by 7 bases, with 12 bases left in between. Germline V CDR1 and CDR2: MGHDK, SYGVNS. There are 14 residues in the CDR3. Supplemented by reference TRBV25-1 and TRBJ1-6, the full variable domain reads EADIYQTPRYLVIGTGKKITLECSQTMGHDKMYWYQQDPGMELHLIHYSYGVNSTEKGDLSSESTVSRIRTEHFPLTLESARPSHTSQYLCASSWGSRNSPLHFGNGTRLTVT.

For this clone: The same CDR3 arises from other DNA sequences in this sample as well. This chain joins TRBV30 and TRBJ1-5; TRBD1 aligns across 8 bases. The germline gives CDR1 GTSNPN, CDR2 SVGIG (reference sequence). With V trimmed by 1 base and J by 4 bases, 3 bases remained unmatched. This CDR3 has 14 residues. Written as DNA, the CDR3 is TGTGCCTGGAGTGGAGGGACAGGAAATCAGCCCCAGCATTTT. Protein product: CAWSGGTGNQPQHF.

The chain links TRBV29-1 to TRBJ2-5, with D tentatively TRBD1 or TRBD2 (7 bases each). The J call is uncertain, as TRBJ2-7 better fits the DNA end. The CDR3 contains 13 residues. Germline CDR1 is SQVTM and CDR2 is ANQGSEA. CDR3 in amino acids: CSVQGGSSYEQYF. CDR3 DNA sequence: TGCAGCGTCCAGGGGGGGAGCTCCTACGAGCAGTACTTC.

This chain links TRBV4-3 with TRBJ2-7; either TRBD1 or TRBD2 may supply D (5 bases each). Germline assignment: CDR1 LGHNA and CDR2 YSLEER. This CDR3 comprises 16 residues. Trimming shortened V by 0 bases and J by 4 bases, and 16 bases separated the two germline ends. The CDR3 here is CASSQEVTGPTYEQYF. The CDR3 nucleotides are TGCGCCAGCAGCCAAGAAGTGACGGGACCCACATACGAGCAGTACTTC.

This clone was found once. The gene calls are TRBV7-9 and TRBJ2-7, with 7 bases that match TRBD2. Trimming removed 5 bases from V and 2 bases from J; junction bases left unmatched: 9. The CDR3 is 15 residues long. CDR1 is SEHNR and CDR2 is FQNEAQ in the germline V gene (reference sequence). CDR3 protein: CASSPSREHTYEQYF. CDR3 bases: TGTGCCAGCAGCCCCTCGCGGGAGCACACCTACGAGCAGTACTTC.

The chain employs TRBV5-6 and TRBJ2-2; D possibly matches TRBD1 or TRBD2 (5 bases each). The V and J ends lost 0 bases and 9 bases respectively, with 18 bases between them. The CDR3 extends over 16 amino acids. Germline assignment: CDR1 SGHDT and CDR2 YYEEEE. CDR3 DNA: TGTGCCAGCAGCTTGGGGAGAGGGACGGTCGCCCGGGAGCTGTTTTTT. Amino acid sequence: CASSLGRGTVARELFF.

The chain has TRBV6-6 and TRBJ1-2, with 8 nucleotides matching TRBD1. V trimming: 0 bases; J trimming: 3 bases; junction bases outside the gene matches: 0. CDR3 length: 14 residues. CDR1 is MNHNY and CDR2 is SVGAGI in the germline V gene (reference sequence). The CDR3 DNA is TGTGCCAGCAGTTACTCGACAGGGGACTATGGCTACACCTTC. This codes for CASSYSTGDYGYTF.

This chain joins TRBV27 and TRBJ2-1; 9 bases are shared with TRBD2. V lost 2 bases to trimming and J lost 4 bases; unmatched junction nucleotides: 9. The germline V gene encodes CDR1 MNHEY and CDR2 SMNVEV (reference sequence). This CDR3 has 17 amino acids. For the CDR3, the DNA is TGTGCCAGCAGTTTACGGCGTAGCGGGAGCGGGTACAATGAGCAGTTCTTC. Translated, it gives CASSLRRSGSGYNEQFF.

The chain has TRBV27 and TRBJ2-7; 7 bases fit TRBD1. V was pared by 5 bases and J by 3 bases, with 7 bases of the junction left unmatched. This CDR3 contains 14 residues. The germline gives CDR1 MNHEY, CDR2 SMNVEV (reference sequence). The CDR3 here is CASSPTGDLYEQYF. CDR3 sequence (DNA): TGTGCCAGCAGTCCAACAGGGGATCTCTACGAGCAGTACTTC.

CDR3: CASSSAVSAGGFYNEQFF. CDR3 coding DNA: TGTGCCAGCAGCTCAGCCGTCAGCGCCGGCGGGTTTTACAATGAGCAGTTCTTC. The J gene is TRBJ2-1, the V gene TRBV9, with D perhaps TRBD2 (5 bases). The CDR3 spans 18 residues. Germline V gene lookup returns CDR1 SGDLS and CDR2 YYNGEE. V lost 4 bases and J lost 4, with 24 bases in between.

This chain connects TRBV15 to TRBJ2-1; 11 bases match TRBD2. V lost 1 base to trimming and J lost 0 bases; unmatched junction nucleotides: 14. Germline CDR1 and CDR2: LNHNV and YYDKDF (reference sequence). This CDR3 comprises 21 residues. The chain's CDR3 is CATSRVPTSGSAYSSYNEQFF. Written as DNA, the CDR3 is TGTGCCACCAGCAGAGTCCCTACTAGCGGGAGCGCCTACAGCTCCTACAATGAGCAGTTCTTC.

The chain joins TRBV29-1 to TRBJ2-1; TRBD2 matches 16 bases. CDR3 length: 18 residues. Germline assignment: CDR1 SQVTM and CDR2 ANQGSEA. V lost 7 bases to trimming and J lost 9 bases; unmatched junction nucleotides: 18. CDR3 sequence: CSARLGTSGRAAGGEQFF. CDR3 bases: TGCAGCGCCCGATTAGGGACTAGCGGGAGGGCCGCTGGTGGTGAGCAGTTCTTC.